These 31 T cell receptor beta chains were sequenced from one sample in a study of Tregs in tolerant kidney transplant recipients (dated by TCRdb to about 2019). Library preparation was by the immunoSEQ multiplex PCR assay. Drawn from immuneACCESS, this table holds only the in-frame rearrangements with V and J called that TCRdb kept. Clones are partly lost; checked studies trace under half to an unresolved V gene and leave the rest unexplained. The sample includes tens of thousands of clones, with approximately 90% observed a single time. The ten most abundant clones make up approximately 0.33% of the sample. The time point label on this specimen signifies: blood sample drawn before combined kidney and bone marrow transplant. The sequencing used Tregs from blood, collected before the transplant. Every receptor here comes from a human donor who received a combined kidney and bone marrow transplant.

This clone has only a few counts. The V gene is TRBV5-1, the J gene TRBJ2-1; TRBD2 aligns across 11 bases. Per the germline V gene, CDR1 is SGHRS and CDR2 is YFSETQ. V lost 4 bases to trimming and J lost 2 bases; unmatched junction nucleotides: 8. This CDR3 has 17 amino acids. The CDR3 loop is CASSGGTSGKTYNEQFF. CDR3 bases: TGCGCCAGCAGCGGCGGGACTAGCGGTAAAACCTACAATGAGCAGTTCTTC.

CDR3: CASSFPGLAGGRGNIQYF. The CDR3 DNA sequence: TGTGCCAGCAGTTTCCCGGGACTAGCGGGAGGGCGGGGAAACATTCAGTACTTC. The chain couples TRBV28 to TRBJ2-4; TRBD2 matches at 16 bases. CDR3 size: 18 residues. After removal of 3 bases from V and 6 bases from J, the junction contained 8 bases not matched to a gene. Germline CDR1 reads MDHEN; CDR2 reads SYDVKM.

The chain links TRBV28 to TRBJ1-4, with a possible D match to TRBD1 (6 bases). CDR3 length: 15 residues. Trimming removed 5 bases at V and 4 bases at J, with 14 bases between. The germline gives CDR1 MDHEN, CDR2 SYDVKM. The CDR3 sequence is CASSITGTLNEKLFF. The CDR3, as DNA: TGTGCCAGCAGTATTACAGGGACTCTTAATGAAAAACTGTTTTTT.

The chain joins TRBV11-3 to TRBJ2-1; 12 nucleotides align to TRBD2. The junction had 3 bases not matched to a gene; V was cut back by 3 bases and J by 6 bases. This CDR3 region has 15 residues. Germline lookup yields CDR1 SGHNT and CDR2 YENEEA. This CDR3 reads CASSLGLAGVNEQFF. CDR3 coding DNA: TGTGCCAGCAGCTTGGGACTAGCGGGTGTCAATGAGCAGTTCTTC.

This chain links TRBV7-9 with TRBJ2-1, with a weak D call TRBD1 (5 bases). Germline V gene data show CDR1 as SEHNR and CDR2 as FQNEAQ (reference sequence). V lost 2 bases and J 0 bases, leaving 11 bases between the germline ends. CDR3 length equals 16 residues. The CDR3 reads CASSLLRQGSYNEQFF. The CDR3, as DNA: TGTGCCAGCAGCTTATTACGGCAGGGCTCCTACAATGAGCAGTTCTTC.

The chain uses TRBV6-1 and TRBJ1-1, with TRBD1 matching 7 bases. V was clipped by 8 bases and J by 2 bases; unmatched bases: 8. CDR3 length: 14 amino acids. Germline V lookup: CDR1 MNHNS, CDR2 SASEGT. The CDR3 spells CASPPTGTNTEAFF. The CDR3 DNA reads as TGTGCCAGCCCTCCGACAGGGACAAACACTGAAGCTTTCTTT.

To note about this clone: Mismatch with germline at one junction end may stem from a read error. J is TRBJ1-4 and V is TRBV18; a weak D match, TRBD1 (5 bases). Germline V CDR1 and CDR2: KGHSH, LQKENI. CDR3 length: 18 amino acids. The CDR3 sequence is CASSPRSGSAATNEKLFF. CDR3 sequence (DNA): TGTGCCAGCTCCCCACGGTCAGGGTCTGCGGCAACTAATGAAAAACTGTTTTTT.

This chain connects TRBV2 to TRBJ2-7; D remains unclear. The CDR3 spans 14 residues. The V end lost 5 bases, the J end lost 0 bases, and 11 bases lay between the germline ends. Germline values: CDR1 SNHLY, CDR2 FYNNEI. CDR3 protein: CASSPRTGSYEQYF. CDR3 nucleotide sequence: TGTGCCAGCAGTCCAAGGACCGGCTCCTACGAGCAGTACTTC.

This chain joins TRBV28 and TRBJ2-7, with TRBD2 matching 8 bases. Germline assignment: CDR1 MDHEN and CDR2 SYDVKM. Trimming removed 7 bases from V and 6 bases from J; junction bases left unmatched: 14. The CDR3 length is 15 residues. The CDR3 bases are TGTGCCAGCACCCCGGGGGGACTAGGAATCTCCGAGCAGTACTTC. Translated: CASTPGGLGISEQYF.

The chain recombines TRBV9 with TRBJ2-2; no firm D call. In germline, CDR1 is SGDLS, CDR2 YYNGEE. The CDR3 loop spans 16 amino acids. Trimming stripped 1 base from V and 3 bases from J, with 13 bases between. CDR3 coding DNA: TGTGCCAGCAGCGTATGGGCATCATCAGACACCGGGGAGCTGTTTTTT. Its translation is CASSVWASSDTGELFF.

The rearrangement joins TRBV5-1 to TRBJ2-5, with TRBD2 matching over 10 bases. Matching the DNA end better, TRBJ2-7 makes the J call doubtful. The CDR3 extends over 14 amino acids. CDR1 and CDR2 from the germline V gene are SGHRS and YFSETQ. The CDR3 region has the DNA TGCGCCAGCAGCCCTAGCGGGAGTGGATACGAGCAGTACTTC. Translated: CASSPSGSGYEQYF.

The sample holds one count of this clone. The chain couples TRBV28 to TRBJ2-5; unclear D gene. The CDR3 has 14 amino acids. Germline values: CDR1 MDHEN, CDR2 SYDVKM. Trimming stripped 2 bases from V and 2 bases from J, with 9 bases between. The CDR3 region is CASSLSQRQETQYF. The CDR3 nucleotides read TGTGCCAGCAGTTTAAGCCAGAGACAAGAGACCCAGTACTTC.

The chain employs TRBV6-6 and TRBJ1-1, with D perhaps matching TRBD1 (6 bases). The CDR3 runs to 14 residues. Germline V gives CDR1 MNHNY, CDR2 SVGAGI (reference sequence). Trimming stripped 5 bases from V and 2 bases from J, with 12 bases between. DNA for the CDR3: TGTGCCAGCAGTAGGACAGACGGAAACACTGAAGCTTTCTTT. This gives the protein CASSRTDGNTEAFF.

The genes are TRBV29-1 and TRBJ2-1; a possible D gene is TRBD2 (5 bases). Germline CDR1 and CDR2: SQVTM and ANQGSEA. This CDR3 region has 12 residues. The V and J ends lost 4 bases and 6 bases respectively, with 10 bases between them. Here the CDR3 reads CSVVRGTNEQFF. CDR3 DNA sequence: TGCAGCGTTGTACGGGGAACCAATGAGCAGTTCTTC.

The V and J genes are TRBV10-3 and TRBJ2-6; 7 nucleotides align to TRBD1. The CDR3 consists of 14 residues. The J segment lost 2 bases and the V segment lost 6 bases, leaving 1 base of the junction unmatched. Germline assignment: CDR1 ENHRY and CDR2 SYGVKD. CDR3 nucleotides: TGTGCCATCAGGCAGGGGGCTGGGGCCAACGTCCTGACTTTC. Amino acids: CAIRQGAGANVLTF.

In regard to this clone: The sample holds other DNA sequences that translate to the same CDR3. This chain links TRBV7-3 with TRBJ2-7; a weak D match, TRBD2 (6 bases). The CDR3 runs 14 residues. In germline, CDR1 is SGHTA, CDR2 FQGTGA. V lost 5 bases and J lost 3, with 14 bases in between. The CDR3 region is CASSQDPGSYEQYF. The CDR3 nucleotides are TGTGCCAGCAGCCAAGATCCCGGGAGCTACGAGCAGTACTTC.

This clone was seen just once. The chain uses TRBV6-6 and TRBJ1-5; 8 bases are a match to TRBD1. The germline V gene has CDR1 MNHNY and CDR2 SVGAGI (reference sequence). The J segment lost 2 bases and the V segment lost 2 bases, leaving 5 bases of the junction unmatched. The CDR3 sequence is 16 residues long. The CDR3 DNA reads as TGTGCCAGCAGTTACACTCCGACAGGGGGCAATCAGCCCCAGCATTTT. It yields the protein CASSYTPTGGNQPQHF.

The chain carries TRBV5-4 and TRBJ1-2; 8 nucleotides agree with TRBD1. Trimming removed 4 bases from V and 6 bases from J; junction bases left unmatched: 11. This CDR3 region has 15 residues. The V gene's germline CDR1 is SGHNT and CDR2 YYREEE (reference sequence). The CDR3 is CASSIGTGLPNGYTF. CDR3 DNA sequence: TGTGCCAGCAGCATAGGGACAGGACTACCGAATGGCTACACCTTC.

The chain has TRBV19 and TRBJ2-1; D is uncertain. V was cut by 2 bases and J by 0 bases, with 17 bases left in between. From germline, CDR1 is LNHDA and CDR2 SQIVND (reference sequence). The CDR3 is 18 amino acids. CDR3 sequence: CASSIPPWQRHSYNEQFF. The DNA of the CDR3 is TGTGCCAGTAGTATACCCCCCTGGCAGCGTCACTCCTACAATGAGCAGTTCTTC. The complete variable domain, with remaining parts taken from reference TRBV19 and TRBJ2-1, reads DGGITQSPKYLFRKEGQNVTLSCEQNLNHDAMYWYRQDPGQGLRLIYYSQIVNDFQKGDIAEGYSVSREKKESFPLTVTSAQKNPTAFYLCASSIPPWQRHSYNEQFFGPGTRLTVL.

The chain couples TRBV18 to TRBJ1-1, with TRBD1 as a possible D gene (5 bases). CDR3 length: 14 amino acids. V lost 6 bases and J lost 0, with 11 bases in between. Germline CDR1 KGHSH, CDR2 LQKENI. CDR3 loop: CASSPGPMNTEAFF. CDR3 nucleotide sequence: TGTGCCAGCTCGCCGGGACCCATGAACACTGAAGCTTTCTTT.

CDR3 loop: CASSLNAYPPYEQYF. The CDR3, as DNA: TGTGCCAGCAGTCTAAACGCCTACCCCCCCTACGAGCAGTACTTC. The V call is TRBV28, the J call TRBJ2-7; D is unclear. Germline CDR1 MDHEN, CDR2 SYDVKM. The CDR3 consists of 15 residues. Trimming took 5 bases from V and 2 from J, leaving 16 bases between them.

CDR3 nucleotides: TGTGCCAGCAGCTTCCGGGACAGGGGTTCCTACGAGCAGTACTTC. Its translation is CASSFRDRGSYEQYF. V is TRBV6-5 and J is TRBJ2-7; TRBD1 agrees at 10 bases. Germline V gives CDR1 MNHEY, CDR2 SVGAGI. V gave up 6 bases and J gave up 1 base; unmatched junction bases: 6. This CDR3 is built from 15 residues.

J is TRBJ1-5 and V is TRBV11-2; D ambiguous. The CDR3 contains 13 residues. The germline V gene encodes CDR1 SGHAT and CDR2 FQNNGV. Trimming removed 2 bases at V and 5 bases at J, with 7 bases between. CDR3 loop: CASSLTQDQPQHF. CDR3 DNA sequence: TGTGCCAGCAGCTTAACTCAAGATCAGCCCCAGCATTTT.

V gene TRBV10-3 combines with J gene TRBJ2-7, with 7 bases identical to TRBD2. The V gene end was trimmed by 5 bases and the J gene end by 6 bases; junction bases not matched to a gene: 7. Germline lookup yields CDR1 ENHRY and CDR2 SYGVKD. The CDR3 spans 13 residues. CDR3 bases: TGTGCCATCAGTCTCACTAGCGAGGGCGAGCAGTACTTC. Residues: CAISLTSEGEQYF.

This sequence joins TRBV7-8 and TRBJ2-1, with D possibly being TRBD1 or TRBD2 (5 bases each). The V gene's germline CDR1 is SGHVS and CDR2 FQNEAQ. V was trimmed by 5 bases and J by 3 bases, leaving 17 bases between them. CDR3 size: 16 residues. The CDR3 protein is CASSPSGGAVYNEQFF. For the CDR3, the DNA is TGTGCCAGCAGCCCTAGTGGGGGAGCGGTCTACAATGAGCAGTTCTTC.

This chain connects TRBV30 to TRBJ2-3, with D perhaps matching TRBD2 (6 bases). Germline-derived CDR1 and CDR2 are GTSNPN and SVGIG (reference sequence). This CDR3 spans 14 amino acids. V was shortened by 0 bases and J by 4 bases, with 11 bases between the two germline ends. Written as DNA, the CDR3 is TGTGCCTGGAGTGTTCTCGGGAGTCCAGATACGCAGTATTTT. Translation gives CAWSVLGSPDTQYF.

The chain couples TRBV6-1 to TRBJ1-1; D gene uncertain. Germline CDR1 reads MNHNS; CDR2 reads SASEGT. Between the trimmed V and J ends, which lost 5 bases and 2 bases, there was a span of 3 bases. The CDR3 runs 11 residues. The CDR3 is CASSSNTEAFF. DNA for the CDR3: TGTGCCAGCAGTTCTAACACTGAAGCTTTCTTT.

This clone is a singleton in its sample. The V call is TRBV28, the J call TRBJ2-1, with D unresolved. The ends were cut back, 6 bases at V and 7 bases at J, with 10 bases in the middle. The CDR3 is 12 amino acids. Germline V lookup: CDR1 MDHEN, CDR2 SYDVKM. CDR3 coding DNA: TGTGCCAGCAGGGAGACACAAAATGAGCAGTTCTTC. Translating gives CASRETQNEQFF.

J is TRBJ2-7 and V is TRBV5-5; 9 bases fit TRBD1. The CDR3 runs to 15 residues. V was pared by 0 bases and J by 4 bases, with 5 bases of the junction left unmatched. Germline CDR1 and CDR2: SGHKS and YYEKEE (reference sequence). The chain's CDR3 is CASSLEGGQGYEQYF. The CDR3 DNA reads TGTGCCAGCAGCTTGGAGGGGGGACAGGGTTACGAGCAGTACTTC.

The rearrangement joins TRBV28 to TRBJ2-7, with TRBD2 matching over 16 bases. The CDR3 sequence is 18 residues long. J gave up 4 bases and V 2 bases, and 8 bases lay outside the gene matches. From germline, CDR1 is MDHEN and CDR2 SYDVKM. As DNA, the CDR3 is TGTGCCAGCAGTTTAGATTCGGGACTAGCGGGAGGGATGTACGAGCAGTACTTC. Its translation: CASSLDSGLAGGMYEQYF.

This chain links TRBV29-1 with TRBJ2-1, with D uncertain. The ends were cut back, 6 bases at V and 5 bases at J, with 17 bases in the middle. Looked up from germline, CDR1 is SQVTM and CDR2 is ANQGSEA. This CDR3 is built from 14 residues. CDR3 region: CSVFGRPKHNEQFF. DNA for the CDR3: TGCAGCGTATTTGGCAGACCGAAGCACAATGAGCAGTTCTTC.